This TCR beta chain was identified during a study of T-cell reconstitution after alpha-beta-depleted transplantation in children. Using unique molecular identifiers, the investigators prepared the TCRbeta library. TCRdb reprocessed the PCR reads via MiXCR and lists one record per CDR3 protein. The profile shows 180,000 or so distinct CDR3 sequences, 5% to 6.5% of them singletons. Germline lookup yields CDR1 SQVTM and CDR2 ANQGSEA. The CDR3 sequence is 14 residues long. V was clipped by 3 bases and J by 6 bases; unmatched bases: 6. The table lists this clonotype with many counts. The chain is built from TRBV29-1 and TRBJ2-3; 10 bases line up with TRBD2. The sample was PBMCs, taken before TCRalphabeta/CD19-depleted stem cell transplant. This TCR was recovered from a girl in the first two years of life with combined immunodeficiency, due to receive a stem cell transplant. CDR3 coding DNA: TGCAGCGTTGAGACTAGCGGGCTCAGGGATACGCAGTATTTT. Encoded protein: CSVETSGLRDTQYF.